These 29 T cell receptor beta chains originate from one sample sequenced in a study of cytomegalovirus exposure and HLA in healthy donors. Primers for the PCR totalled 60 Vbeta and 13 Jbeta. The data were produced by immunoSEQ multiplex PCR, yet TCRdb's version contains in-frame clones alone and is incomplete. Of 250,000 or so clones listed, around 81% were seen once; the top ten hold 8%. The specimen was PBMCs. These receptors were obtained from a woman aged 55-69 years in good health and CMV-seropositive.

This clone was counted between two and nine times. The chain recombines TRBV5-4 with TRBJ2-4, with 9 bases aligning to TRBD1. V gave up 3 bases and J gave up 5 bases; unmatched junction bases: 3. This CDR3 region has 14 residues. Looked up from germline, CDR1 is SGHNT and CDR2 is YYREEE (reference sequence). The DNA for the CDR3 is TGTGCCAGCAGCTGGGGACAGGGACAAAACATTCAGTACTTC. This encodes CASSWGQGQNIQYF.

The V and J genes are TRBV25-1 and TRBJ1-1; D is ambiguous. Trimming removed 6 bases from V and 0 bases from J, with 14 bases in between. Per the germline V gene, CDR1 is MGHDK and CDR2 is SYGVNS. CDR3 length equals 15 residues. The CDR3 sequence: CASRGGGNLNTEAFF. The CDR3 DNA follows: TGTGCCAGCAGGGGAGGAGGGAACCTGAACACTGAAGCTTTCTTT.

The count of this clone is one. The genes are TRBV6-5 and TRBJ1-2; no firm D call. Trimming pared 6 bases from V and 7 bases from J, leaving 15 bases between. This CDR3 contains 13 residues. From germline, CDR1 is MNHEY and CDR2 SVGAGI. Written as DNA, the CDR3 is TGTGCCAGCAGCCCGATTCGGGAGGCTGGCTACACCTTC. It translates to CASSPIREAGYTF.

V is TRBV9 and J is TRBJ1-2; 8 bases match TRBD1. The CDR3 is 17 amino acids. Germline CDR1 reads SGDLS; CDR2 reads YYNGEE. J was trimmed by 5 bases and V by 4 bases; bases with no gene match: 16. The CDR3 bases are TGTGCCAGCAGCTTCGGACAGGGCGCAACCGGGGAATATGGCTACACCTTC. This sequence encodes CASSFGQGATGEYGYTF.

The CDR3 coding sequence is TGTGCCAGCATAGGGGACAGCATCTCTGGAAACACCATATATTTT. Translation gives CASIGDSISGNTIYF. J is TRBJ1-3 and V is TRBV28; TRBD1 aligns across 7 bases. The CDR3 covers 15 residues. The germline gives CDR1 MDHEN, CDR2 SYDVKM. V lost 7 bases to trimming and J lost 0 bases; unmatched junction nucleotides: 6.

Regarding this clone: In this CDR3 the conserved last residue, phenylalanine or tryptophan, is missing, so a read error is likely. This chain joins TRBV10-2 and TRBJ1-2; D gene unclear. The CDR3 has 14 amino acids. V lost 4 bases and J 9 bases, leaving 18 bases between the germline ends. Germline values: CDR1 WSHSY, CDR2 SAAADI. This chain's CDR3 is CASSAAGADMSYTL. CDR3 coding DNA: TGCGCCAGCAGTGCGGCCGGAGCCGATATGAGCTACACCCTC.

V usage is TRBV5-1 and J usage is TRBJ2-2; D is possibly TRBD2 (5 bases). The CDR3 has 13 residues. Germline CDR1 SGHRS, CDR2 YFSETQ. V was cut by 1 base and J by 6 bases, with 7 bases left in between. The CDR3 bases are TGCGCCAGCAGCTTGTCTAGCCCCGGGGAGCTGTTTTTT. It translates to CASSLSSPGELFF.

The CDR3 DNA sequence: TGTGCCAGCAGTAACGGCTACGAGCAGTACTTC. Translated: CASSNGYEQYF. This chain connects TRBV27 to TRBJ2-7, with D unclear. The V gene's germline CDR1 is MNHEY and CDR2 SMNVEV (reference sequence). This CDR3 has 11 residues. Between the trimmed V and J ends, which lost 5 bases and 3 bases, there was a span of 5 bases.

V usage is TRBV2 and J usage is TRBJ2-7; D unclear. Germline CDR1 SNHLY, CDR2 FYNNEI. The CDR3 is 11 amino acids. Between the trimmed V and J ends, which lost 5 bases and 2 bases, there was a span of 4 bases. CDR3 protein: CASSPTYEQYF. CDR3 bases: TGTGCCAGCAGTCCCACCTACGAGCAGTACTTC.

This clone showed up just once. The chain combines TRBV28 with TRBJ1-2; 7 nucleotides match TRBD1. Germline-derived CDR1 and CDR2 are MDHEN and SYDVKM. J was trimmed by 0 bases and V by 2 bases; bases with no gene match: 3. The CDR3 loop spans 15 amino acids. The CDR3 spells CASSLRGTANYGYTF. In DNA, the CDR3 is TGTGCCAGCAGTTTAAGAGGGACAGCTAACTATGGCTACACCTTC.

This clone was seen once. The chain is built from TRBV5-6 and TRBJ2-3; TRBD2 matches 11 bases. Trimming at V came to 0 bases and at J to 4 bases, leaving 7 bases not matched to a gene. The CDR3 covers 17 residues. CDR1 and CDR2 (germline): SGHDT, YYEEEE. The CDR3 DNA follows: TGTGCCAGCAGCTTGGTGACTAGCGGGATCCGATCAGATACGCAGTATTTT. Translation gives CASSLVTSGIRSDTQYF.

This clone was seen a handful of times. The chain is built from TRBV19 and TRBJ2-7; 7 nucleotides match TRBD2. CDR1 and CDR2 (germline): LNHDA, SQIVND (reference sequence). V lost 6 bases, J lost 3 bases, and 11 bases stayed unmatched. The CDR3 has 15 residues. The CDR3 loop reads CASRESSGGFYEQYF. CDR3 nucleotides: TGTGCCAGTAGAGAATCTAGCGGAGGTTTCTACGAGCAGTACTTC. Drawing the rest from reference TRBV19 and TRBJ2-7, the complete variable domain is DGGITQSPKYLFRKEGQNVTLSCEQNLNHDAMYWYRQDPGQGLRLIYYSQIVNDFQKGDIAEGYSVSREKKESFPLTVTSAQKNPTAFYLCASRESSGGFYEQYFGPGTRLTVT.

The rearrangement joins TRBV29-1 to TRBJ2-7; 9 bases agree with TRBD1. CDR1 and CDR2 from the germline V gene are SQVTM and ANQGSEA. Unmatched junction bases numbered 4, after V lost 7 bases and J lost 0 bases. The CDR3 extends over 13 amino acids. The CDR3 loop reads CSAGQGSSYEQYF. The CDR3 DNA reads TGCAGCGCAGGACAGGGGAGCTCCTACGAGCAGTACTTC.

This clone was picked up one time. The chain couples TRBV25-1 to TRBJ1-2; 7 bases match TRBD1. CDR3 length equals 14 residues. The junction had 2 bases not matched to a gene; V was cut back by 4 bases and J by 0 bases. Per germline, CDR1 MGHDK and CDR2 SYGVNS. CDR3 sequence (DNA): TGTGCCAGCAGTGGGGACAGCTCTAACTATGGCTACACCTTC. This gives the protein CASSGDSSNYGYTF.

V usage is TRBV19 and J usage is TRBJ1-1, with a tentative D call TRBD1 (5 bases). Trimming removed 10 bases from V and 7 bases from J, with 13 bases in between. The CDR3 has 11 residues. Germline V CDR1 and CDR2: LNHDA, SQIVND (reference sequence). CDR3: CATRRQGEAFF. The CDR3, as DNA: TGTGCCACCCGACGGCAGGGTGAAGCTTTCTTT.

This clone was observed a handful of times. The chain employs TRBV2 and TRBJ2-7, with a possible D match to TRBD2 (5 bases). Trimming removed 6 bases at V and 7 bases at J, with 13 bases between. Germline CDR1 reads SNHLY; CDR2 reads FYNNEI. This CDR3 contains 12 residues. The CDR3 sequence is CASSPIPGEQYF. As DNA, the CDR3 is TGTGCCAGCAGCCCGATCCCGGGGGAGCAGTACTTC.

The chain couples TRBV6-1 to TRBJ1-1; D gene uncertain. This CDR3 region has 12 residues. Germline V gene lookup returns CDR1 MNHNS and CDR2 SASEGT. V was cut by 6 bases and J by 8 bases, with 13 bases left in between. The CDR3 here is CASSVTGGEAFF. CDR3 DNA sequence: TGTGCCAGCAGCGTGACCGGCGGGGAAGCTTTCTTT.

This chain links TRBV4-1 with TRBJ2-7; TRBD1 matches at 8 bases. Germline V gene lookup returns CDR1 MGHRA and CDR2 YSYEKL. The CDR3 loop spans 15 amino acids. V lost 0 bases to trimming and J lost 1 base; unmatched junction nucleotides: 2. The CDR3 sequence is CASSQDNRGSYEQYF. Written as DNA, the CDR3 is TGCGCCAGCAGCCAAGACAACAGGGGGTCCTACGAGCAGTACTTC.

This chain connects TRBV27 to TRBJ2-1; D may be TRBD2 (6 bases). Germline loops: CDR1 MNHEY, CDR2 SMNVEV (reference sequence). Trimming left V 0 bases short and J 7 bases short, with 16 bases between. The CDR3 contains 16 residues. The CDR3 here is CASSLSPGLTPNEQFF. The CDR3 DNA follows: TGTGCCAGCAGTTTATCTCCCGGACTAACCCCGAATGAGCAGTTCTTC.

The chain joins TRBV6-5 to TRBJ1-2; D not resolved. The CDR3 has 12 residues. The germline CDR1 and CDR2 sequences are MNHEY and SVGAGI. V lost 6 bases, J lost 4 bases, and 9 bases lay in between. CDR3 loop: CASRDGVYGYTF. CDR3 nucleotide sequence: TGTGCCAGCAGGGACGGGGTCTATGGCTACACCTTC.

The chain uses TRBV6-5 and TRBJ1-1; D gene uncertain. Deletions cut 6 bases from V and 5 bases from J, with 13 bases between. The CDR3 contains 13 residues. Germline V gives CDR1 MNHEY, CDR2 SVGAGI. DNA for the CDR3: TGTGCCAGCAGGGGAGGATTAGGGACTGAAGCTTTCTTT. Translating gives CASRGGLGTEAFF.

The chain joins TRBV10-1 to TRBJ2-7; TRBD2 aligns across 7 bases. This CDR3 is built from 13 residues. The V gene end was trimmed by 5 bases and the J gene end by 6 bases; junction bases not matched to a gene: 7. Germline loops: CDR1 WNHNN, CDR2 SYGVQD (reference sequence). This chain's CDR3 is CASSRTRSGEQYF. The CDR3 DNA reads TGCGCCAGCAGTCGGACTAGATCTGGCGAGCAGTACTTC.

The CDR3 coding sequence is TGTGCCAGCAGCCTCACAGGGTACACTGAAGCTTTCTTT. Amino acids: CASSLTGYTEAFF. V and J are TRBV11-2 and TRBJ1-1; tentatively, D is TRBD1 (6 bases). Deletions cut 5 bases from V and 3 bases from J, with 10 bases between. This CDR3 spans 13 amino acids. The germline gives CDR1 SGHAT, CDR2 FQNNGV.

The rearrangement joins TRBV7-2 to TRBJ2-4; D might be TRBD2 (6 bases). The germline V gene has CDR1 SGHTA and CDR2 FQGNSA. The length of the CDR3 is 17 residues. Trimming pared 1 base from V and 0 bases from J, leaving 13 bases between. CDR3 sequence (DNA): TGTGCCAGCAGCTTAGTGGGGGGAGAAGGAGCCAAAAACATTCAGTACTTC. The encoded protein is CASSLVGGEGAKNIQYF.

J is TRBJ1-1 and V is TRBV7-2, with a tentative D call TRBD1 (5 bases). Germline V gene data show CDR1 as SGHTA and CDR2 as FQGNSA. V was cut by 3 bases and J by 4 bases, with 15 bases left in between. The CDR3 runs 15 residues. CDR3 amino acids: CASSLFTGKVTEAFF. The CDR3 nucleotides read TGTGCCAGCAGCTTGTTTACAGGCAAAGTCACTGAAGCTTTCTTT. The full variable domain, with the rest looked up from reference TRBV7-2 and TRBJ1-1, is GAGVSQSPSNKVTEKGKDVELRCDPISGHTALYWYRQSLGQGLEFLIYFQGNSAPDKSGLPSDRFSAERTGGSVSTLTIQRTQQEDSAVYLCASSLFTGKVTEAFFGQGTRLTVV.

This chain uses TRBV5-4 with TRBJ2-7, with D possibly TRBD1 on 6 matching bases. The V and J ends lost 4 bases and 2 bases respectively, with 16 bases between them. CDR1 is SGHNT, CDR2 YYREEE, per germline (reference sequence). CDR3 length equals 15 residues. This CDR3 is CASSPPGTRTYEQYF. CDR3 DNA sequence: TGTGCCAGCAGCCCCCCCGGGACACGGACCTACGAGCAGTACTTC.

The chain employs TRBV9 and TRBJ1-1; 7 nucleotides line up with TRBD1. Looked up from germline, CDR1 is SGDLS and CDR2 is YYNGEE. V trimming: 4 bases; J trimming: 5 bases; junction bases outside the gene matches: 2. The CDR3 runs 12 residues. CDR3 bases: TGTGCCAGCAGCCCGACAGGGACTGAAGCTTTCTTT. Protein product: CASSPTGTEAFF.

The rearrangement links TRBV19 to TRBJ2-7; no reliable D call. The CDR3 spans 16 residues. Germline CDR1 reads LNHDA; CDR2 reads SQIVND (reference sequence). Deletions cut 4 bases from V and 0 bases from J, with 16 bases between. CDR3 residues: CASSTYLESGSYEQYF. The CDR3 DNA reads TGTGCCAGTAGTACTTACCTAGAATCCGGCTCCTACGAGCAGTACTTC. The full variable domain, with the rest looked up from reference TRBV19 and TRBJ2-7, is DGGITQSPKYLFRKEGQNVTLSCEQNLNHDAMYWYRQDPGQGLRLIYYSQIVNDFQKGDIAEGYSVSREKKESFPLTVTSAQKNPTAFYLCASSTYLESGSYEQYFGPGTRLTVT.

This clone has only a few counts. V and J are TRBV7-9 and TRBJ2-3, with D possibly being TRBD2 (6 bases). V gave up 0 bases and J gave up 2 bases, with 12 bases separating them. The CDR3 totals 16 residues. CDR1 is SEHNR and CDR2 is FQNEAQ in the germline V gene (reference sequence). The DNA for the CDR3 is TGTGCCAGCAGCTTAGCGCGGTCTAGCGACACAGATACGCAGTATTTT. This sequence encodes CASSLARSSDTDTQYF.